This TCR beta chain was identified in a study of cytomegalovirus exposure and HLA in healthy donors. The PCR made use of 60 Vbeta and 13 Jbeta primers. Method: immunoSEQ multiplex PCR; TCRdb's copy keeps in-frame clones and lacks some. This table has about 200,000 clones, approximately 85% appearing once. CDR1 and CDR2 from the germline V gene are MNHEY and SVGAGI. V shed 2 bases, J shed 4 bases, and the junction held 8 bases outside the gene matches. The CDR3 is 16 amino acids. Comments on this clone: Its cognate antigen is unknown.

Study-wide results and caveats: Roughly 170 TCR beta chains were listed as cytomegalovirus-associated. In the analysis, some V segments, TRBV6-2 and TRBV6-3 included, were excluded as indistinguishable. There were some public TCRs occurring in many donors, but most TCR sequences were rare.

The rearrangement links TRBV6-5 to TRBJ1-2, with 9 bases aligning to TRBD1. The specimen was PBMCs. The receptor comes from a woman aged 40 to 50 in good health and CMV-seronegative. The CDR3 region is CASSYSTGGPIYGYTF. The CDR3 DNA reads TGTGCCAGCAGTTACAGTACAGGGGGCCCTATCTATGGCTACACCTTC.